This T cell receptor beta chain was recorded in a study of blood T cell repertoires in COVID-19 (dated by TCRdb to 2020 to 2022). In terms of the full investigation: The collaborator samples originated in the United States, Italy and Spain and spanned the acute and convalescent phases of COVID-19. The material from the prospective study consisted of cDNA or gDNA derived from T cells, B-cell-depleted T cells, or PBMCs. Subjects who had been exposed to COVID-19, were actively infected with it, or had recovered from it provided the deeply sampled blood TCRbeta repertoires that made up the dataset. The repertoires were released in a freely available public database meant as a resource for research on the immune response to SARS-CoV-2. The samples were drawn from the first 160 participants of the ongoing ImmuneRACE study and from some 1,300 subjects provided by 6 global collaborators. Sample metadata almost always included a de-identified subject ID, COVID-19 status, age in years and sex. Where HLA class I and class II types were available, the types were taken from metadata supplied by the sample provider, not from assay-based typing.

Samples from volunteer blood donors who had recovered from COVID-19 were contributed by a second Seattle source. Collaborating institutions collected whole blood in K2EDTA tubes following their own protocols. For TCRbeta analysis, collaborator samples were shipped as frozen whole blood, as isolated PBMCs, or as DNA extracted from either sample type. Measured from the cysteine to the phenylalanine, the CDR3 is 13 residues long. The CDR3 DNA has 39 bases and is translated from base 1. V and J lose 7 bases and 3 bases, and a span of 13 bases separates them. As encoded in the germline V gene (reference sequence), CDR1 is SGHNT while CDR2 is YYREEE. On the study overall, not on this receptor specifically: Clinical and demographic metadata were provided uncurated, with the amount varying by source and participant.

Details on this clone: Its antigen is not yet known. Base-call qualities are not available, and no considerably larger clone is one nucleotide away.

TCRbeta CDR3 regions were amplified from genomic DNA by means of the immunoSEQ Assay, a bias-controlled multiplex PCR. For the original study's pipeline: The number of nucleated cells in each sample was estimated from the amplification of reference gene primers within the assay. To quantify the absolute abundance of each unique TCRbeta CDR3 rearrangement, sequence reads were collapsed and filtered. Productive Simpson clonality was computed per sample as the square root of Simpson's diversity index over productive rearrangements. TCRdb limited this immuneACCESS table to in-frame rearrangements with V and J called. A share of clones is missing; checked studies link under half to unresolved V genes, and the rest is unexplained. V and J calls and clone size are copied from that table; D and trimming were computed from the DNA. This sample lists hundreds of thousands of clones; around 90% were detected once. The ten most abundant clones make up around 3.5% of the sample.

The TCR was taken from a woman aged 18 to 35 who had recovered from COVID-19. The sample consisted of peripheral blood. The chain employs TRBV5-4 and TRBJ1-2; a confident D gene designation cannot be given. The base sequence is TGTGCCAGCTCACGCAGTCGGGACTATGGCTACACCTTC. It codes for CASSRSRDYGYTF.